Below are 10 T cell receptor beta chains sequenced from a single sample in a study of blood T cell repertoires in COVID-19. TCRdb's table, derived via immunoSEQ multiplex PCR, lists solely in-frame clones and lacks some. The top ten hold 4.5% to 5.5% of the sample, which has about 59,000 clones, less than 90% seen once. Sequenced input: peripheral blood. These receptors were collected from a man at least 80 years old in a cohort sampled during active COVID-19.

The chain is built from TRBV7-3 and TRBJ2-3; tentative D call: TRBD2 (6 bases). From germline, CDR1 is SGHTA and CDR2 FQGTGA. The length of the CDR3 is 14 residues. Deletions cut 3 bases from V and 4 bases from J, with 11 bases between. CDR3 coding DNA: TGTGCCAGCAGCTTGGGGACTGGGGCAGATACGCAGTATTTT. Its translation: CASSLGTGADTQYF.

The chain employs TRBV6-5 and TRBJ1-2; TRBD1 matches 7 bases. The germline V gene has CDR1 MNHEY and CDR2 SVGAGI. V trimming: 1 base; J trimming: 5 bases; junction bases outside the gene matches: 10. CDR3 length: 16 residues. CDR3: CASSYLGQDVGYGYTF. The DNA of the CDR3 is TGTGCCAGCAGTTACTTAGGACAGGATGTTGGGTATGGCTACACCTTC.

The CDR3 DNA reads TGCGCCAGCAGCCAAGAAACGACAGGGGGCAGTGGCTACACCTTC. Translating gives CASSQETTGGSGYTF. J is TRBJ1-2 and V is TRBV4-1; 10 nucleotides align to TRBD1. Trimming took 0 bases from V and 7 from J; bases not matched to a gene: 5. The CDR3 is 15 residues long. Germline CDR1 is MGHRA and CDR2 is YSYEKL.

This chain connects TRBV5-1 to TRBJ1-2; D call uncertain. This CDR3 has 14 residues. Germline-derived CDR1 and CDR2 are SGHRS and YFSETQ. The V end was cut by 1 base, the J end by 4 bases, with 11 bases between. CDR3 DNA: TGCGCCAGCAGCTTGTTTCCAGGATTCTATGGCTACACCTTC. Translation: CASSLFPGFYGYTF.

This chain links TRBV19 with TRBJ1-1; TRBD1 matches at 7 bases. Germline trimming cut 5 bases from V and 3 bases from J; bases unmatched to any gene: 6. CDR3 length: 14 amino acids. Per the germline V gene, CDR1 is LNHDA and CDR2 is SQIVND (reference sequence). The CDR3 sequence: CASSPGTDHTEAFF. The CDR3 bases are TGTGCCAGTAGTCCCGGGACAGACCACACTGAAGCTTTCTTT.

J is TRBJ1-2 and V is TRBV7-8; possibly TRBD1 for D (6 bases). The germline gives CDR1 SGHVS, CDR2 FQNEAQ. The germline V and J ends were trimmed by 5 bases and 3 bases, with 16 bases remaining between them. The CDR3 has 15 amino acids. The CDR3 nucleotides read TGTGCCAGCAGCAACCGACAGGCCGCAGACTATGGCTACACCTTC. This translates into CASSNRQAADYGYTF.

The CDR3 region has the DNA TGTGCCAGTCGGCCTGGGGGCGCCGGGGCCAACGTCCTGACTTTC. Translated, it gives CASRPGGAGANVLTF. J is TRBJ2-6 and V is TRBV19; possibly TRBD1 for D (6 bases). The CDR3 runs 15 residues. V lost 8 bases and J 4 bases, leaving 15 bases between the germline ends. Looked up from germline, CDR1 is LNHDA and CDR2 is SQIVND (reference sequence). The complete variable domain, with remaining parts taken from reference TRBV19 and TRBJ2-6, reads DGGITQSPKYLFRKEGQNVTLSCEQNLNHDAMYWYRQDPGQGLRLIYYSQIVNDFQKGDIAEGYSVSREKKESFPLTVTSAQKNPTAFYLCASRPGGAGANVLTFGAGSRLTVL.

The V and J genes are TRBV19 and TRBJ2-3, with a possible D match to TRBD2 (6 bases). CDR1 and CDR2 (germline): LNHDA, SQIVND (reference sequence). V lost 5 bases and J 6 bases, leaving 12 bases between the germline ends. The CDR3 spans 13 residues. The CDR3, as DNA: TGTGCCAGTAGTCCCCGGCTAGCGGATACGCAGTATTTT. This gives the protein CASSPRLADTQYF. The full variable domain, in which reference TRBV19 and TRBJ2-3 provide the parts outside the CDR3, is DGGITQSPKYLFRKEGQNVTLSCEQNLNHDAMYWYRQDPGQGLRLIYYSQIVNDFQKGDIAEGYSVSREKKESFPLTVTSAQKNPTAFYLCASSPRLADTQYFGPGTRLTVL.

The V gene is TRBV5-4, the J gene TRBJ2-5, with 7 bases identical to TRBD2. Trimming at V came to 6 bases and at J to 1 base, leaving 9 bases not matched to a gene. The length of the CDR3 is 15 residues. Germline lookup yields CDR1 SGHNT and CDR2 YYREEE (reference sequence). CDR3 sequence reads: CASTIRTGGQETQYF. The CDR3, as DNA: TGTGCCAGCACCATCCGTACGGGAGGCCAAGAGACCCAGTACTTC.

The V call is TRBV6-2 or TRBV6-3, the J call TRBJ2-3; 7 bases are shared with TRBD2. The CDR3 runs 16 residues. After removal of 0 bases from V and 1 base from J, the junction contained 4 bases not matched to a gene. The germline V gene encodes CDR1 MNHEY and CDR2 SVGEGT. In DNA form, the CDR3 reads TGTGCCAGCAGTTACTCCTTCCGGGGGGGCACAGATACGCAGTATTTT. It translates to CASSYSFRGGTDTQYF.